The rows below give T cell receptor beta chains drawn from one sample of a study of blood T cells in healthy people across ages. A single record per CDR3 protein comes from TCRdb applying MiXCR to the 5' RACE reads. The data hold about a million distinct CDR3 sequences, with just over 50% observed a single time. Source material: blood. The source of these receptors is a woman aged 60 to 75 in good health. Each CDR3 is given with its conserved first and last residue. D genes are given only for firm matches. Size is stated for part of the rows, as once, few or many counts, or as a class when the clone is expanded.

d_call	j_call	v_call	clone_size	cdr3_aa	cdr3_nt
-	TRBJ1-5	TRBV6-2/TRBV6-3	-	CASSYRRDTNQPQHF	TGTGCCAGCAGTTACCGCCGGGACACAAATCAGCCCCAGCATTTT
-	TRBJ1-2	TRBV4-1	-	CASKDFNYGYTF	TGCGCCAGCAAGGACTTTAACTATGGCTACACCTTC
-	TRBJ2-5	TRBV12-3/TRBV12-4	-	CASSHRGRATSAEQYF	TGTGCCAGCAGTCACCGGGGACGAGCGACGTCGGCTGAGCAGTACTTC
TRBD1	TRBJ2-3	TRBV3-1	-	CASSQRDRAITDTQYF	TGTGCCAGCAGCCAAAGGGACAGGGCCATTACAGATACGCAGTATTTT
-	TRBJ1-6	TRBV28	-	CASSFPAESSYNSPLHF	TGTGCCAGCAGTTTCCCGGCAGAAAGCTCCTATAATTCACCCCTCCACTTT
-	TRBJ2-7	TRBV5-4	-	CASRPGGVGTYEQYF	TGTGCCAGCAGGCCAGGAGGTGTGGGCACCTACGAGCAGTACTTC
TRBD1	TRBJ2-7	TRBV7-6	-	CASSLRQGTPYEQYF	TGTGCCAGCAGCTTGCGACAGGGAACTCCCTACGAGCAGTACTTC
-	TRBJ2-7	TRBV12-3/TRBV12-4	once	CASSFLSQRPYEQYF	TGTGCCAGCAGTTTCCTTAGCCAGCGCCCCTACGAGCAGTACTTC
TRBD2	TRBJ2-3	TRBV3-1	-	CASSRALAGEGTQYF	TGTGCCAGCAGCCGAGCACTAGCGGGAGAGGGTACGCAGTATTTT
TRBD2	TRBJ2-7	TRBV6-2/TRBV6-3	-	CASSRPSGRWSEQYF	TGTGCCAGCAGTCGTCCTAGCGGGAGATGGTCCGAGCAGTACTTC
TRBD2	TRBJ2-5	TRBV7-9	-	CASSFPSGRGETQYF	TGTGCCAGCAGCTTCCCTAGCGGGAGGGGAGAGACCCAGTACTTC
-	TRBJ1-6	TRBV6-6	-	CASSYSGRQISSPLHF	TGTGCCAGCAGTTACTCGGGACGTCAGATTAGTTCACCCCTCCACTTT
-	TRBJ1-6	TRBV2	-	CASSPMGYNSPLHF	TGTGCCAGCAGCCCCATGGGCTATAATTCACCCCTCCACTTT
TRBD1	TRBJ2-6	TRBV6-5	-	CASMYEGARGANVLTF	TGTGCCAGCATGTATGAGGGGGCGAGGGGGGCCAACGTCCTGACTTTC
TRBD1	TRBJ2-4	TRBV6-2/TRBV6-3	-	CASSPGTAQTKNIQYF	TGTGCCAGCAGTCCCGGGACAGCGCAAACCAAAAACATTCAGTACTTC
-	TRBJ2-7	TRBV6-1	-	CASSSSLTYELYF	TGTGCCAGCAGTTCATCCTTAACCTACGAGCTGTACTTC
-	TRBJ2-2	TRBV7-8	-	CASSLVQALNTGELFF	TGTGCCAGCAGCTTAGTACAGGCGCTGAACACCGGGGAGCTGTTTTTT
-	TRBJ1-2	TRBV12-3/TRBV12-4	-	CASRRQGWNYGYTF	TGTGCCAGCAGAAGGCAAGGATGGAACTATGGCTACACCTTC
-	TRBJ1-3	TRBV29-1	-	CSVEDSGNTIYF	TGCAGCGTTGAAGACTCTGGAAACACCATATATTTT
TRBD2	TRBJ2-3	TRBV4-2	-	CASSQDPLRLAVSTDTQYF	TGTGCCAGTAGCCAAGATCCGTTACGACTAGCGGTTAGCACAGATACGCAGTATTTT
TRBD2	TRBJ2-7	TRBV20-1	many	CSASQRGRKTPSYEQYF	TGCAGTGCTTCCCAGCGGGGGAGAAAGACCCCCTCCTACGAGCAGTACTTC
TRBD2	TRBJ2-7	TRBV7-9	few	CASSSTIAGVNYEQYF	TGTGCCAGCAGCTCAACCATCGCGGGAGTTAACTACGAGCAGTACTTC
-	TRBJ2-7	TRBV29-1	many	CSGQQGFLDEQYF	TGCAGCGGCCAACAGGGATTTCTAGACGAGCAGTACTTC
TRBD1	TRBJ2-7	TRBV27	once	CARCHGTVSYEQYF	TGTGCCCGGTGCCACGGGACAGTATCCTACGAGCAGTACTTC
-	TRBJ1-6	TRBV6-5	-	CASRRPSRGSNSPLHF	TGTGCCAGCAGAAGACCCTCGAGGGGTAGTAATTCACCCCTCCACTTT
-	TRBJ2-7	TRBV7-9	-	CASSLSETLYF	TGTGCCAGCAGCTTAAGCGAGACCCTGTACTTC
-	TRBJ2-7	TRBV9	few	CASSVGGNYYEQYF	TGTGCCAGCAGCGTTGGTGGAAACTACTACGAGCAGTACTTC
-	TRBJ2-7	TRBV12-3/TRBV12-4	few	CASSFLVDSEQYF	TGTGCCAGCAGTTTTCTTGTAGATTCCGAGCAGTACTTC
TRBD2	TRBJ2-3	TRBV4-2	few	CASSHQSPGLAGRDTQYF	TGTGCCAGCAGCCATCAAAGCCCAGGACTAGCGGGGAGGGATACGCAGTATTTT
-	TRBJ1-1	TRBV12-3/TRBV12-4	-	CASSFSPEAFF	TGTGCCAGCAGTTTTTCCCCTGAAGCTTTCTTT
-	TRBJ1-6	TRBV7-2	few	CASSPQAGRRNSPLHF	TGTGCCAGCAGCCCACAGGCAGGTCGAAGGAATTCACCCCTCCACTTT
-	TRBJ1-5	TRBV20-1	-	CSASLAWVSPQHF	TGCAGTGCTAGTTTAGCCTGGGTCTCGCCCCAGCATTTT
TRBD2	TRBJ2-3	TRBV10-3	few	CAITTSGSDTQYF	TGTGCCATCACGACTAGCGGGAGTGATACGCAGTATTTT
-	TRBJ1-5	TRBV7-2	-	CASRDQTGQPQHF	TGTGCCAGCAGAGACCAGACGGGACAGCCCCAGCATTTT
TRBD1	TRBJ2-1	TRBV7-9	-	CASSLVGTVDNEQFF	TGTGCCAGCAGCTTAGTAGGGACAGTAGACAATGAGCAGTTCTTC
-	TRBJ1-1	TRBV3-1	-	CASSHGQEAFF	TGTGCCAGCAGCCATGGACAGGAAGCTTTCTTT
-	TRBJ2-7	TRBV20-1	-	CSANDPTGGYYEQYF	TGCAGTGCCAATGATCCGACAGGCGGATACTACGAGCAGTACTTC
-	TRBJ2-2	TRBV30	-	CAWSRLGLTGELFF	TGTGCCTGGAGTCGACTAGGATTAACCGGGGAGCTGTTTTTT
-	TRBJ2-7	TRBV5-1	-	CASSLTWVGKREQYF	TGCGCCAGCAGCTTAACGTGGGTGGGGAAAAGGGAGCAGTACTTC
-	TRBJ1-1	TRBV24-1	-	CATSGGVGTEAFF	TGTGCCACCAGTGGTGGGGTGGGCACTGAAGCTTTCTTT
-	TRBJ2-5	TRBV7-9	-	CASSLSSGLAARTQYF	TGTGCCAGCAGCTTATCTTCGGGTTTGGCAGCTCGGACCCAGTACTTC
-	TRBJ1-2	TRBV12-3/TRBV12-4	few	CASSFRLGGYTF	TGTGCCAGCAGTTTTCGGTTAGGGGGCTACACCTTC